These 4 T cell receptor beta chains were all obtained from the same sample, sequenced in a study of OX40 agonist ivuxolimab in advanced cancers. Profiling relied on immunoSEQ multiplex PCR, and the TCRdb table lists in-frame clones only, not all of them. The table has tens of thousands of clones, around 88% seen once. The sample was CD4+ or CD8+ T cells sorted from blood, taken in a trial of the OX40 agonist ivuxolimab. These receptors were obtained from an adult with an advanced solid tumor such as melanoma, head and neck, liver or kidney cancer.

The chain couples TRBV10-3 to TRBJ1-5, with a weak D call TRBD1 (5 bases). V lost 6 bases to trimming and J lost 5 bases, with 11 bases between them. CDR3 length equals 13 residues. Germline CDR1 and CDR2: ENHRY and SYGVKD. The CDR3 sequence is CAIRGRDDQPQHF. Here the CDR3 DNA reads TGTGCCATCAGAGGCAGGGACGATCAGCCCCAGCATTTT.

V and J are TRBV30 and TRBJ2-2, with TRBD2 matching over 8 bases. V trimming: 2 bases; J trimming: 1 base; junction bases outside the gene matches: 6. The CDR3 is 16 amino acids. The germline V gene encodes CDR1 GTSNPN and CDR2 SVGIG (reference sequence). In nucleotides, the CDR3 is TGTGCCTGGAGTCGGGGGACTAGACTGAACACCGGGGAGCTGTTTTTT. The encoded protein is CAWSRGTRLNTGELFF.

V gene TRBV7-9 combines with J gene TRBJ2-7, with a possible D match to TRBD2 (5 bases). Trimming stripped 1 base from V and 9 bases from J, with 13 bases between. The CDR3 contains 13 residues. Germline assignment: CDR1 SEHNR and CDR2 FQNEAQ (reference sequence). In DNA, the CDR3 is TGTGCCAGCAGCTTAGGCGGCTCTGGGAGGCAGTACTTC. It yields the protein CASSLGGSGRQYF. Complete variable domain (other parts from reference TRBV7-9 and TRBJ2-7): DTGVSQNPRHKITKRGQNVTFRCDPISEHNRLYWYRQTLGQGPEFLTYFQNEAQLEKSRLLSDRFSAERPKGSFSTLEIQRTEQGDSAMYLCASSLGGSGRQYFGPGTRLTVT.

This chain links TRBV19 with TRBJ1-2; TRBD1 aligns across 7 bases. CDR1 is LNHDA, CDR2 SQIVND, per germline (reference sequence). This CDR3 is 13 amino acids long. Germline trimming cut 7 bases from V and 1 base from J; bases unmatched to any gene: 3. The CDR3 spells CASNAGGNYGYTF. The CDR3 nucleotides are TGTGCCAGTAATGCAGGGGGTAACTATGGCTACACCTTC.